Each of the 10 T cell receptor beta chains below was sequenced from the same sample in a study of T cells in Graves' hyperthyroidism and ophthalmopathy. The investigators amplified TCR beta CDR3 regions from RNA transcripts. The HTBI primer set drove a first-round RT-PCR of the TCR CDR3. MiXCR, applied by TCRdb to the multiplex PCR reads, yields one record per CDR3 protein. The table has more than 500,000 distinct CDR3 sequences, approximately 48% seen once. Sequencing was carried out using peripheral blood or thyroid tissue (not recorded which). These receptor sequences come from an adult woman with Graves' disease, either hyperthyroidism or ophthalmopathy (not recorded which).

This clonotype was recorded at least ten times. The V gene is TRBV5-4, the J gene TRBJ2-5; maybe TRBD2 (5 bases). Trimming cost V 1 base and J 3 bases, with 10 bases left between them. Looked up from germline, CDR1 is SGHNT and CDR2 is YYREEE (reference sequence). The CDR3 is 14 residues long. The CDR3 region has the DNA TGTGCCAGCAGCTTGAACGAGGGAGAAGAGACCCAGTACTTC. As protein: CASSLNEGEETQYF.

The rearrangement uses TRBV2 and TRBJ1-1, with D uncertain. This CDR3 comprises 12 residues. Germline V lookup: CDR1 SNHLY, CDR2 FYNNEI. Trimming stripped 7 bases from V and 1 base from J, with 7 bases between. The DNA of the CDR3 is TGTGCCAGCACGAGGGAGAACACTGAAGCTTTCTTT. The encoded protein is CASTRENTEAFF.

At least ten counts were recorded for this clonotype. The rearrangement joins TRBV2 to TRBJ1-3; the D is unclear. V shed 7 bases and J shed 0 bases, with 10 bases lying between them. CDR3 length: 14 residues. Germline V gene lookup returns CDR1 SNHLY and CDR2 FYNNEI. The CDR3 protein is CASKGAYSGNTIYF. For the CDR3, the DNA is TGTGCCAGCAAAGGCGCCTACTCTGGAAACACCATATATTTT.

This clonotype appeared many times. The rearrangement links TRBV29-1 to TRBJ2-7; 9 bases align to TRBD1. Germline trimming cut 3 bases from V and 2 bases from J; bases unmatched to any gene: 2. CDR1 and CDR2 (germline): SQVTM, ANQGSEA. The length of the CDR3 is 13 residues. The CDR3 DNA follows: TGCAGCGTTGAGGGACAGGGAGCCTACGAGCAGTACTTC. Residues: CSVEGQGAYEQYF.

CDR3 nucleotide sequence: TGTGCCAGCAGCTTATTTACTAGCGGGAGCCCCTACGAGCAGTACTTC. Amino acids: CASSLFTSGSPYEQYF. V and J are TRBV7-2 and TRBJ2-7; TRBD2 matches 11 bases. CDR3 length equals 16 residues. Germline-derived CDR1 and CDR2 are SGHTA and FQGNSA. Trimming took 2 bases from V and 2 from J; bases not matched to a gene: 5. The whole variable domain, filled in from reference TRBV7-2 and TRBJ2-7, reads GAGVSQSPSNKVTEKGKDVELRCDPISGHTALYWYRQSLGQGLEFLIYFQGNSAPDKSGLPSDRFSAERTGGSVSTLTIQRTQQEDSAVYLCASSLFTSGSPYEQYFGPGTRLTVT.

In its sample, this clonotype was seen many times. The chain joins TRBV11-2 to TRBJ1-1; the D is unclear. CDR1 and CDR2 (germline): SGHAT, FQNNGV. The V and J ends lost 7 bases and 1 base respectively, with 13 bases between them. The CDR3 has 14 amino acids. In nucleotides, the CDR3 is TGTGCCAGCAACCTAGGACCTAGGAACACTGAAGCTTTCTTT. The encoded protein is CASNLGPRNTEAFF.

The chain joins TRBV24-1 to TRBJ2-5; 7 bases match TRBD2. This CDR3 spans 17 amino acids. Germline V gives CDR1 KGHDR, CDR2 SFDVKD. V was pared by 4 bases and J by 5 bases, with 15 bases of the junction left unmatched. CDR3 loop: CATSDPTSSGPGETQYF. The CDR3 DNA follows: TGTGCCACCAGTGACCCGACTAGCTCAGGCCCGGGGGAGACCCAGTACTTC.

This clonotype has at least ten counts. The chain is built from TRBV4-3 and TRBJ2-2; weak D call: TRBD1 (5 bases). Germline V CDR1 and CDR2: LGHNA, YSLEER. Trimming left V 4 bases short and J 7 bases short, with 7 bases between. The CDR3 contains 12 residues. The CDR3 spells CASSPRGGELFF. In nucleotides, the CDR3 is TGCGCCAGCAGCCCTAGGGGCGGGGAGCTGTTTTTT.

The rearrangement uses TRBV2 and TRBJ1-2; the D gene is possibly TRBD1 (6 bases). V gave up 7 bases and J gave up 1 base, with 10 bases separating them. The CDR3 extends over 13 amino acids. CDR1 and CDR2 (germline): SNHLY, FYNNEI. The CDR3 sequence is CASTRTVNYGYTF. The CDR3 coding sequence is TGTGCCAGCACCAGGACAGTTAACTATGGCTACACCTTC. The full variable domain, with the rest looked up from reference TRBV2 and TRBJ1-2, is EPEVTQTPSHQVTQMGQEVILRCVPISNHLYFYWYRQILGQKVEFLVSFYNNEISEKSEIFDDQFSVERPDGSNFTLKIRSTKLEDSAMYFCASTRTVNYGYTFGSGTRLTVV.

DNA for the CDR3: TGTGCCAGCAGTTCGATCGCTAACTATGGCTACACCTTC. This codes for CASSSIANYGYTF. V and J are TRBV6-5 and TRBJ1-2; unclear D gene. The germline CDR1 and CDR2 sequences are MNHEY and SVGAGI. The CDR3 consists of 13 residues. Trimming took off 4 bases at V and 0 bases at J, with 6 bases between the two ends.